Here is one TCR beta chain with its context. Its antigen remains unidentified. The CDR3 is made up of 12 amino acids. Germline loops: CDR1 SGHDT, CDR2 YYEEEE. Between the trimmed V and J ends, which lost 4 bases and 10 bases, there was a span of 15 bases. The source of the sample is a study of cytomegalovirus exposure and HLA in healthy donors. PCR primers comprised 60 Vbeta and 13 Jbeta primers. Here immunoSEQ multiplex PCR was the method, and the copy in TCRdb shows in-frame clones only, minus some. This sample lists roughly 100,000 clones; its ten largest clones have around 0.6%. Study-level results: For cytomegalovirus status, the classifier reportedly gave diagnoses with high specificity and sensitivity. A cluster of highly shared sequence variants was likely a sequencing artifact. Cytomegalovirus association was assigned to around 150 TCR beta chains.

The sample was PBMCs. The TCR comes from a man in his fifties or sixties in good health and CMV-seronegative. The chain is built from TRBV5-6 and TRBJ2-7; maybe TRBD1 (6 bases). The CDR3 DNA follows: TGTGCCAGCAGCCATAACCGGGACACCCAGTACTTC. Translating it yields CASSHNRDTQYF. The full variable domain, in which reference TRBV5-6 and TRBJ2-7 provide the parts outside the CDR3, is DAGVTQSPTHLIKTRGQQVTLRCSPKSGHDTVSWYQQALGQGPQFIFQYYEEEERQRGNFPDRFSGHQFPNYSSELNVNALLLGDSALYLCASSHNRDTQYFGPGTRLTVT.